This T cell receptor (beta chain) was documented in a study of T cell changes during pregnancy in multiple sclerosis. J gave up 3 bases and V 8 bases, and 10 bases lay outside the gene matches. CDR1 is MRHNA and CDR2 is SNTAGT in the germline V gene. The CDR3 runs to 15 residues. Clones were read by immunoSEQ multiplex PCR, and TCRdb kept only the in-frame ones, dropping some. The table has approximately 52,000 clones, roughly 90% seen once. This receptor was taken from a female donor with multiple sclerosis, enrolled in a pregnancy study. Here the sequenced sample was CD4+ T cells from peripheral blood mononuclear cells, taken after pregnancy. The chain recombines TRBV6-4 with TRBJ2-3; 8 bases fit TRBD2. CDR3 DNA sequence: TGTGCCAGCGGCGAAAGCGGGAGCGGTACAGATACGCAGTATTTT. This sequence encodes CASGESGSGTDTQYF.